This TCR beta chain was recovered during a study of regulatory T cells in long-lasting Graves disease. Study as a whole: Graves' patients diagnosed newly had used antithyroid drugs under 3 months.

The sample's time point: newly diagnosed GD, antithyroid drugs for less than 3 months. Extracted RNA from PBMCs served as the source of the TCR library. Graves' disease diagnosis relied on American Thyroid Association guidelines. The patients were drawn from one endocrinology department in Xi'an, China. Study results and limitations: Public clonotype sharing was higher in persistent than newly diagnosed patients.

Researchers made TCR beta libraries by using iRepertoire HTBI primers and running Arm-PCR on CDR3 regions. TCRdb redid the calling of the multiplex PCR reads with MiXCR, one entry per CDR3 protein. The sample includes a few hundred thousand distinct CDR3 sequences, approximately 15% of them seen just once. J gave up 6 bases and V 3 bases, and 12 bases lay outside the gene matches. This CDR3 is built from 16 residues. Germline V gives CDR1 SGHNT, CDR2 YYREEE (reference sequence). Note on this clonotype: The antigen is unknown.

The data were also submitted as part of a second study, on T cells in Graves' hyperthyroidism and ophthalmopathy.

Sequences were derived from peripheral blood mononuclear cells (PBMCs), sampled at new diagnosis, from a patient treated with antithyroid drugs. This chain joins TRBV5-4 and TRBJ2-5; TRBD2 matches 9 bases. The TCR was taken from a man aged 35 to 55 with Graves disease. The DNA of the CDR3 is TGTGCCAGCAGCTCGGCGGGGGGGGGGCGCGAGAAGACCCAGTACTTC. Amino acid sequence: CASSSAGGGREKTQYF.